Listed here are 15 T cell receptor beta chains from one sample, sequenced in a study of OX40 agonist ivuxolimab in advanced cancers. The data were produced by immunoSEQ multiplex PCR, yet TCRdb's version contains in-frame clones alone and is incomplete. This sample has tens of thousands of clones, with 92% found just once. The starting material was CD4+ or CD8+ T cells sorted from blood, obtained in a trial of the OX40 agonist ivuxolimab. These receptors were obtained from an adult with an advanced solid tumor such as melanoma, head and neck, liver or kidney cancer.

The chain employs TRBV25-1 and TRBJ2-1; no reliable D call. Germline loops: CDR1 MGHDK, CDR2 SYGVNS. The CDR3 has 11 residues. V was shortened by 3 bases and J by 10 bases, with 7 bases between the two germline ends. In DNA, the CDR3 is TGTGCCAGCAGTGATTCAGTAGAGCAGTTCTTC. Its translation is CASSDSVEQFF.

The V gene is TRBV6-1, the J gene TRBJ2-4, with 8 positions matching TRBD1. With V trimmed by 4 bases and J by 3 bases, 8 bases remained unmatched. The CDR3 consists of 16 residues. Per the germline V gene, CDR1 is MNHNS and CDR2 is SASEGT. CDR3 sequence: CASSASGGWDKNIQYF. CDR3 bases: TGTGCCAGCAGTGCTTCAGGGGGCTGGGACAAAAACATTCAGTACTTC.

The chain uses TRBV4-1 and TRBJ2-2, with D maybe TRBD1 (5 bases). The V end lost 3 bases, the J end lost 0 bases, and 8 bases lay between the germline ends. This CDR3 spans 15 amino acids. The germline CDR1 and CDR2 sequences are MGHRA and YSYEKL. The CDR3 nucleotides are TGCGCCAGCAGCCATTCAGGGCCGAACACCGGGGAGCTGTTTTTT. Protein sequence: CASSHSGPNTGELFF.

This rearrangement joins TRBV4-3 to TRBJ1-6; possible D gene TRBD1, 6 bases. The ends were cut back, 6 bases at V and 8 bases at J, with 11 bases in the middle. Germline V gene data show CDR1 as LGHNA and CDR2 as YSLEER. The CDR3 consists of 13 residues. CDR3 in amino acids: CASRAGAHSPLHF. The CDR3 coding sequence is TGCGCCAGCAGGGCAGGGGCCCATTCACCCCTCCACTTT.

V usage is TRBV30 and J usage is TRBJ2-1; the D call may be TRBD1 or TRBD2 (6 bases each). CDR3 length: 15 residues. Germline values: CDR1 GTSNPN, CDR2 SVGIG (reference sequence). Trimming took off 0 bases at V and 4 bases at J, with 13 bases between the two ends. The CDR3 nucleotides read TGTGCCTGGAGTGTAGGGGGGACTGCATACAATGAGCAGTTCTTC. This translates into CAWSVGGTAYNEQFF.

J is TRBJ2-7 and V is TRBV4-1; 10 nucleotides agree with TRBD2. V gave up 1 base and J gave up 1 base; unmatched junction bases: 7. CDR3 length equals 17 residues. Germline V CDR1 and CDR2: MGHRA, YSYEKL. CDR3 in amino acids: CASSQGLAGVISYEQYF. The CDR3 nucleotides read TGCGCCAGCAGCCAAGGGCTAGCGGGAGTCATTTCCTACGAGCAGTACTTC.

This chain's CDR3 is CASSLDIPGTDTQYF. CDR3 nucleotide sequence: TGTGCCAGCAGCTTAGATATACCGGGCACAGATACGCAGTATTTT. The rearrangement joins TRBV11-2 to TRBJ2-3; D gene ambiguous. CDR1 SGHAT and CDR2 FQNNGV come from the germline V gene. The CDR3 totals 15 residues. V was pared by 0 bases and J by 1 base, with 8 bases between. Full variable domain (missing parts from reference TRBV11-2 and TRBJ2-3): EAGVAQSPRYKIIEKRQSVAFWCNPISGHATLYWYQQILGQGPKLLIQFQNNGVVDDSQLPKDRFSAERLKGVDSTLKIQPAKLEDSAVYLCASSLDIPGTDTQYFGPGTRLTVL.

CDR3 sequence (DNA): TGTGCCAGCACCCTAGGTGGGGCAGGGTTTACCAAAAACATTCAGTACTTC. Protein: CASTLGGAGFTKNIQYF. The chain has TRBV2 and TRBJ2-4, with D tentatively TRBD1 (5 bases). Trimming shortened V by 7 bases and J by 2 bases, and 21 bases separated the two germline ends. Germline V gene data show CDR1 as SNHLY and CDR2 as FYNNEI. This CDR3 has 17 amino acids. The whole variable domain, remainder taken from reference TRBV2 and TRBJ2-4, is EPEVTQTPSHQVTQMGQEVILRCVPISNHLYFYWYRQILGQKVEFLVSFYNNEISEKSEIFDDQFSVERPDGSNFTLKIRSTKLEDSAMYFCASTLGGAGFTKNIQYFGAGTRLSVL.

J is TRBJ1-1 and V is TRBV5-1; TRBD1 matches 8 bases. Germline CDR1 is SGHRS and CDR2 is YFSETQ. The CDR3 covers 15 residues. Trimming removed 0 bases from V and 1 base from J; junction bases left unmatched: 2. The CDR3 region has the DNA TGCGCCAGCAGCTTGGAGACAGGGGCGAACACTGAAGCTTTCTTT. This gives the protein CASSLETGANTEAFF. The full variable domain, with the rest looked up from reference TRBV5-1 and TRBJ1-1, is KAGVTQTPRYLIKTRGQQVTLSCSPISGHRSVSWYQQTPGQGLQFLFEYFSETQRNKGNFPGRFSGRQFSNSRSEMNVSTLELGDSALYLCASSLETGANTEAFFGQGTRLTVV.

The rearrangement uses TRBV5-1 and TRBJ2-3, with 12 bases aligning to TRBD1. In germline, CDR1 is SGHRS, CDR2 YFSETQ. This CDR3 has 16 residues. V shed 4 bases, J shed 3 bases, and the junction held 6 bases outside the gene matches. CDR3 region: CASSPGTGGGTDTQYF. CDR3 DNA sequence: TGCGCCAGCAGCCCCGGGACAGGGGGCGGTACAGATACGCAGTATTTT.

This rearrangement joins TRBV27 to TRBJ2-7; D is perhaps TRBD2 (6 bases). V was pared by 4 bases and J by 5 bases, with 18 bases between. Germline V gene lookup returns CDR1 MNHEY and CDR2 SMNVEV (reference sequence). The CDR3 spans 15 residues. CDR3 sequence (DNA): TGTGCCAGCAGTTGGACGGGGGAAGTTGGTGACGAGCAGTACTTC. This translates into CASSWTGEVGDEQYF.

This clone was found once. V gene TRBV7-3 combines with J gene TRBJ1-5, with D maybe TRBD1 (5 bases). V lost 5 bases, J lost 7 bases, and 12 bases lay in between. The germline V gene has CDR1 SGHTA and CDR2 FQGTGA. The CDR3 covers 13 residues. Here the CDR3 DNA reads TGTGCCAGCAGCCTCGGATGGGGCCAGCCCCAGCATTTT. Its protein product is CASSLGWGQPQHF.

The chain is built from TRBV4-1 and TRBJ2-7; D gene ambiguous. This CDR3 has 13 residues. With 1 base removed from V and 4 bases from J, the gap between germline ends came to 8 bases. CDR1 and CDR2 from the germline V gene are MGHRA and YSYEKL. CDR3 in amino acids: CASSQVGRYEQYF. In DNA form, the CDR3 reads TGCGCCAGCAGCCAAGTTGGGCGGTACGAGCAGTACTTC.

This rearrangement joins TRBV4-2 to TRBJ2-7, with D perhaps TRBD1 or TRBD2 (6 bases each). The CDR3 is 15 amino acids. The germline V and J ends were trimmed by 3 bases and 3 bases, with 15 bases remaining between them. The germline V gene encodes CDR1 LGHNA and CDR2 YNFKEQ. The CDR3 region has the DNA TGTGCCAGCAGCCACCCGGGGGCAGGGAGCTACGAGCAGTACTTC. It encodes CASSHPGAGSYEQYF.

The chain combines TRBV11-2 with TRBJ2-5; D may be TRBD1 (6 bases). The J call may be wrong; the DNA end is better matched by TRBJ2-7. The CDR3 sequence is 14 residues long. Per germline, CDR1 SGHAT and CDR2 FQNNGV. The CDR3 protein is CASSFGTGTYEQYF. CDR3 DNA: TGTGCCAGCAGCTTTGGAACAGGGACCTACGAGCAGTACTTC.